The 31 T cell receptor beta chains below were found in one sample sequenced in a study of tumor-infiltrating lymphocytes in localized non-small cell lung cancer. Sequenced by immunoSEQ multiplex PCR; TCRdb stores in-frame clones only, minus some. The sample contains about 6,400 clones, around 71% of which appear only once. The source material was uninvolved lung tissue not adjacent to the tumor. The receptors here all came from a human donor with non-small cell lung cancer.

The CDR3 coding sequence is TGTGCCAGCCGGGAGGGACAGCAACTCTACGAGCAGTACTTC. Its translation: CASREGQQLYEQYF. The rearrangement joins TRBV6-6 to TRBJ2-7; a weak D match, TRBD2 (8 bases). In germline, CDR1 is MNHNY, CDR2 SVGAGI (reference sequence). V was clipped by 8 bases and J by 3 bases, with 17 bases between them. The CDR3 length is 14 residues.

This chain joins TRBV19 and TRBJ2-3; TRBD2 agrees at 8 bases. This CDR3 has 14 amino acids. Germline trimming cut 3 bases from V and 5 bases from J; bases unmatched to any gene: 4. Germline-derived CDR1 and CDR2 are LNHDA and SQIVND (reference sequence). The DNA for the CDR3 is TGTGCCAGTAGTATCAGCGGGGGTCAAGATACGCAGTATTTT. Its protein product is CASSISGGQDTQYF. The variable domain in full, completed from reference TRBV19 and TRBJ2-3, reads DGGITQSPKYLFRKEGQNVTLSCEQNLNHDAMYWYRQDPGQGLRLIYYSQIVNDFQKGDIAEGYSVSREKKESFPLTVTSAQKNPTAFYLCASSISGGQDTQYFGPGTRLTVL.

This clone was found a few times. The gene calls are TRBV11-2 and TRBJ1-5, with D maybe TRBD1 (6 bases). Per germline, CDR1 SGHAT and CDR2 FQNNGV. V lost 1 base to trimming and J lost 7 bases, with 11 bases between them. The CDR3 loop spans 14 amino acids. The CDR3 region has the DNA TGTGCCAGCAGCTTAGGGGGGGGCAGGCAGCCCCAGCATTTT. Translating it yields CASSLGGGRQPQHF.

The chain joins TRBV5-4 to TRBJ2-5, with 10 bases matching TRBD2. The CDR3 contains 16 residues. V gave up 2 bases and J gave up 1 base; unmatched junction bases: 5. The V gene's germline CDR1 is SGHNT and CDR2 YYREEE (reference sequence). The CDR3 sequence is CASSLGTSGAQETQYF. The CDR3 bases are TGTGCCAGCAGCTTAGGAACTAGCGGGGCCCAAGAGACCCAGTACTTC.

This chain uses TRBV7-2 with TRBJ2-1, with TRBD2 identical over 9 bases. V lost 1 base, J lost 12 bases, and 19 bases stayed unmatched. The CDR3 has 18 residues. The germline V gene encodes CDR1 SGHTA and CDR2 FQGNSA. Here the CDR3 DNA reads TGTGCCAGCAGCTTAGTAGGCGGTATAGCGGGGGTCCCCGGACCGCAGTTCTTC. Residues: CASSLVGGIAGVPGPQFF.

The chain combines TRBV29-1 with TRBJ2-3; TRBD1 matches at 9 bases. Germline CDR1 SQVTM, CDR2 ANQGSEA. The CDR3 has 17 residues. V trimming: 1 base; J trimming: 4 bases; junction bases outside the gene matches: 12. CDR3 sequence: CSVEAWVGDREPDTQYF. The CDR3 DNA follows: TGCAGCGTTGAAGCCTGGGTGGGGGACAGGGAACCAGATACGCAGTATTTT.

The chain uses TRBV28 and TRBJ2-1; 13 bases match TRBD2. The V gene's germline CDR1 is MDHEN and CDR2 SYDVKM. The CDR3 length is 16 residues. V trimming: 5 bases; J trimming: 4 bases; junction bases outside the gene matches: 5. This CDR3 reads CASSLQGLAGYNEQFF. The CDR3 bases are TGTGCCAGCAGTCTCCAGGGACTAGCGGGGTACAATGAGCAGTTCTTC. Using reference TRBV28 and TRBJ2-1 for the parts outside the CDR3, the full variable domain is DVKVTQSSRYLVKRTGEKVFLECVQDMDHENMFWYRQDPGLGLRLIYFSYDVKMKEKGDIPEGYSVSREKKERFSLILESASTNQTSMYLCASSLQGLAGYNEQFFGPGTRLTVL.

The chain links TRBV7-2 to TRBJ2-3; TRBD1 agrees at 8 bases. CDR3 length equals 16 residues. The germline V gene encodes CDR1 SGHTA and CDR2 FQGNSA. V lost 1 base, J lost 7 bases, and 10 bases stayed unmatched. The CDR3 is CASSLEAGTGLYTQYF. The CDR3 DNA reads as TGTGCCAGCAGCTTAGAGGCGGGGACAGGCTTGTATACGCAGTATTTT.

V is TRBV5-1 and J is TRBJ2-1, with D maybe TRBD1 (5 bases). Trimming removed 6 bases at V and 4 bases at J, with 17 bases between. The CDR3 has 15 amino acids. Germline assignment: CDR1 SGHRS and CDR2 YFSETQ. This CDR3 reads CASTHDSTSYNEQFF. CDR3 DNA sequence: TGCGCCAGCACCCACGACAGTACCTCGTACAATGAGCAGTTCTTC.

The genes are TRBV6-6 and TRBJ1-5, with D perhaps matching TRBD1 (5 bases). With 6 bases removed from V and 3 bases from J, the gap between germline ends came to 12 bases. Germline V gene lookup returns CDR1 MNHNY and CDR2 SVGAGI (reference sequence). This CDR3 is built from 14 residues. The CDR3 loop is CASSTDSTNQPQHF. The CDR3 region has the DNA TGTGCCAGCAGCACCGACAGTACCAATCAGCCCCAGCATTTT.

This clone is medium-sized (0.01 to 0.1%). The genes are TRBV7-3 and TRBJ2-3; maybe TRBD2 (6 bases). CDR1 SGHTA and CDR2 FQGTGA come from the germline V gene. The CDR3 covers 18 residues. Trimming took off 0 bases at V and 2 bases at J, with 18 bases between the two ends. CDR3 in DNA: TGTGCCAGCAGCTTAACCGCCGGGGGAGCGGGCGTCACAGATACGCAGTATTTT. It is translated as CASSLTAGGAGVTDTQYF.

The V and J genes are TRBV7-8 and TRBJ2-5; D is possibly TRBD1 (5 bases). Trimming stripped 2 bases from V and 0 bases from J, with 7 bases between. CDR1 SGHVS and CDR2 FQNEAQ come from the germline V gene. The CDR3 spans 14 residues. CDR3 sequence: CASSLRQYQETQYF. The CDR3 DNA reads TGTGCCAGCAGCTTAAGACAGTACCAAGAGACCCAGTACTTC.

This clone was seen a few times. The chain links TRBV7-6 to TRBJ2-7; D is undetermined. Germline CDR1 SGHVS, CDR2 FNYEAQ. V was pared by 5 bases and J by 3 bases, with 11 bases between. The CDR3 length is 13 residues. CDR3 nucleotides: TGTGCCAGCAGCCATGGAAACTTCTACGAGCAGTACTTC. Translation gives CASSHGNFYEQYF.

The chain uses TRBV30 and TRBJ1-2; 8 bases fit TRBD1. The CDR3 has 15 residues. Germline assignment: CDR1 GTSNPN and CDR2 SVGIG (reference sequence). V shed 1 base, J shed 8 bases, and the junction held 12 bases outside the gene matches. The CDR3 DNA reads as TGTGCCTGGAGTGCCCCGGACAGGGAAAGAGGGGGCTACACCTTC. Amino acids: CAWSAPDRERGGYTF.

This chain connects TRBV5-4 to TRBJ2-3; 12 bases are shared with TRBD2. V lost 3 bases and J lost 2; bases outside the gene matches: 4. This CDR3 is built from 16 residues. Germline V gene sequence: CDR1 SGHNT, CDR2 YYREEE (reference sequence). Here the CDR3 reads CASSSLAGGITDTQYF. The CDR3 bases are TGTGCCAGCAGCTCCCTAGCGGGAGGGATCACAGATACGCAGTATTTT.

This clone was recorded only once. The rearrangement uses TRBV13 and TRBJ2-7, with TRBD1 identical over 10 bases. Trimming at V came to 4 bases and at J to 6 bases, leaving 12 bases not matched to a gene. Germline-derived CDR1 and CDR2 are PRHDT and FYEKMQ (reference sequence). This CDR3 has 16 amino acids. CDR3 in amino acids: CASSSGQGVFGSEQYF. In nucleotides, the CDR3 is TGTGCCAGCAGCTCCGGACAGGGGGTTTTTGGGAGCGAGCAGTACTTC.

The chain carries TRBV5-5 and TRBJ2-7; D uncertain. This CDR3 has 14 residues. The germline V and J ends were trimmed by 0 bases and 6 bases, with 13 bases remaining between them. Germline lookup yields CDR1 SGHKS and CDR2 YYEKEE (reference sequence). This CDR3 reads CASSLDPLSGEQYF. As DNA, the CDR3 is TGTGCCAGCAGCTTGGATCCGCTATCTGGCGAGCAGTACTTC.

The chain couples TRBV19 to TRBJ1-1, with 8 bases lining up with TRBD1. This CDR3 is built from 13 residues. The germline CDR1 and CDR2 sequences are LNHDA and SQIVND (reference sequence). V was pared by 9 bases and J by 1 base, with 4 bases of the junction left unmatched. The chain's CDR3 is CASSDRGNTEAFF. The CDR3 region has the DNA TGTGCCAGCAGCGACAGGGGGAACACTGAAGCTTTCTTT.

The chain links TRBV11-3 to TRBJ1-3; unclear D gene. Germline CDR1 SGHNT, CDR2 YENEEA. This CDR3 contains 13 residues. V gave up 2 bases and J gave up 4 bases, with 6 bases separating them. The DNA for the CDR3 is TGTGCCAGCAGCTTAACGGAAGGAAACACCATATATTTT. Encoded protein: CASSLTEGNTIYF.

This chain links TRBV5-4 with TRBJ2-3; TRBD1 matches 10 bases. J was trimmed by 3 bases and V by 4 bases; bases with no gene match: 5. Germline V gives CDR1 SGHNT, CDR2 YYREEE (reference sequence). This CDR3 has 15 amino acids. For the CDR3, the DNA is TGTGCCAGCAGCAGGGACAGGGGCACTACAGATACGCAGTATTTT. Translated, it gives CASSRDRGTTDTQYF.

The rearrangement joins TRBV28 to TRBJ1-5; 9 nucleotides match TRBD1. With V trimmed by 10 bases and J by 4 bases, 11 bases remained unmatched. Germline CDR1 is MDHEN and CDR2 is SYDVKM. CDR3 size: 15 residues. The CDR3 sequence is CATLPPGTGNQPQHF. The CDR3 region has the DNA TGTGCCACCCTCCCCCCCGGGACAGGGAATCAGCCCCAGCATTTT.

The genes are TRBV4-1 and TRBJ2-1; D gene uncertain. Germline lookup yields CDR1 MGHRA and CDR2 YSYEKL. V lost 1 base and J 5 bases, leaving 15 bases between the germline ends. CDR3 length equals 16 residues. The CDR3 DNA is TGCGCCAGCAGCCAAGCCCTAGTCAGTTCCCACAATGAGCAGTTCTTC. The encoded protein is CASSQALVSSHNEQFF.

This rearrangement joins TRBV6-1 to TRBJ1-4, with TRBD1 identical over 8 bases. The CDR3 loop spans 19 amino acids. Germline V gene lookup returns CDR1 MNHNS and CDR2 SASEGT. The V segment lost 2 bases and the J segment 0 bases; nucleotides outside the gene matches: 11. The CDR3 is CASSERFRDRTATNEKLFF. The CDR3 DNA follows: TGTGCCAGCAGTGAAAGATTTCGGGACAGGACTGCAACTAATGAAAAACTGTTTTTT.

The gene calls are TRBV30 and TRBJ2-2; tentatively, D is TRBD2 (6 bases). The germline V gene encodes CDR1 GTSNPN and CDR2 SVGIG (reference sequence). V dropped 0 bases and J dropped 4 bases, with 15 bases sitting between them. The CDR3 totals 16 residues. CDR3 in DNA: TGTGCCTGGAGTGTACCCCACTCAGCGGGCACCGGGGAGCTGTTTTTT. The encoded protein is CAWSVPHSAGTGELFF.

This clone is classed as large. The J gene is TRBJ2-1, the V gene TRBV11-1, with TRBD1 identical over 10 bases. The germline gives CDR1 SGHAT, CDR2 FQDESV (reference sequence). This CDR3 is 15 amino acids long. The V gene end was trimmed by 6 bases and the J gene end by 5 bases; junction bases not matched to a gene: 7. The CDR3 region is CASRQTGGTHNEQFF. CDR3 DNA sequence: TGTGCCAGCAGACAGACAGGGGGCACTCACAATGAGCAGTTCTTC.

The chain combines TRBV7-6 with TRBJ2-2; maybe TRBD1 (6 bases). The CDR3 contains 14 residues. Germline CDR1 SGHVS, CDR2 FNYEAQ. With 8 bases removed from V and 6 bases from J, the gap between germline ends came to 16 bases. The chain's CDR3 is CASGGQFDAGELFF. The CDR3 DNA sequence: TGTGCCAGCGGGGGCCAGTTTGACGCCGGGGAGCTGTTTTTT.

By sample fraction, this clone is large. The J gene is TRBJ2-1, the V gene TRBV28; 9 bases fit TRBD2. The V and J ends lost 3 bases and 6 bases, in that order; junction bases with no gene match: 6. Per germline, CDR1 MDHEN and CDR2 SYDVKM. There are 15 residues in the CDR3. The CDR3 DNA follows: TGTGCCAGCAGTTTGGAGCTAGCGGGGATCAATGAGCAGTTCTTC. This gives the protein CASSLELAGINEQFF.

V and J are TRBV15 and TRBJ1-4; TRBD1 agrees at 10 bases. CDR3 length equals 14 residues. Germline CDR1 and CDR2: LNHNV and YYDKDF (reference sequence). V gave up 1 base and J gave up 7 bases; unmatched junction bases: 0. The CDR3 here is CATSRGTGGEKLFF. For the CDR3, the DNA is TGTGCCACCAGCAGAGGGACAGGGGGTGAAAAACTGTTTTTT.

J is TRBJ1-2 and V is TRBV6-4, with D possibly TRBD1 on 6 matching bases. V was clipped by 10 bases and J by 4 bases, with 13 bases between them. Looked up from germline, CDR1 is MRHNA and CDR2 is SNTAGT. This CDR3 has 12 residues. CDR3 nucleotide sequence: TGTGCCAAGACCGGGGGCTTCTATGGCTACACCTTC. Protein sequence: CAKTGGFYGYTF.

The rearrangement links TRBV11-3 to TRBJ2-2; 7 bases align to TRBD2. Per germline, CDR1 SGHNT and CDR2 YENEEA. V was clipped by 5 bases and J by 6 bases; unmatched bases: 12. The CDR3 consists of 16 residues. CDR3: CASSPGLGTAPGELFF. The DNA of the CDR3 is TGTGCCAGCAGCCCCGGACTAGGAACGGCACCCGGGGAGCTGTTTTTT.

This chain connects TRBV5-1 to TRBJ2-5, with D possibly TRBD1 on 5 matching bases. Per the germline V gene, CDR1 is SGHRS and CDR2 is YFSETQ. V was cut by 1 base and J by 4 bases, with 14 bases left in between. CDR3 length: 15 residues. The DNA of the CDR3 is TGCGCCAGCAGCTTGAGGGGATGGGTCGGAGAGACCCAGTACTTC. It encodes CASSLRGWVGETQYF.